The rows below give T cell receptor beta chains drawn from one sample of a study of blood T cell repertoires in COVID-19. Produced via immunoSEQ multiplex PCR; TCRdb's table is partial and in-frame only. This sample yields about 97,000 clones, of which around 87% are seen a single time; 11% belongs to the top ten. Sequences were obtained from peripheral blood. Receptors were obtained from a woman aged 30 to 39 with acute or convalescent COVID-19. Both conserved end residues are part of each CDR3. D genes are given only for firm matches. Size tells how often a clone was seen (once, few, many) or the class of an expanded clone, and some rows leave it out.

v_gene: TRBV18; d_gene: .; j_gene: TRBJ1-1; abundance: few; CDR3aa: CASSPGIALNTEAFF; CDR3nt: TGTGCCAGCTCGCCCGGGATCGCCCTGAACACTGAAGCTTTCTTT
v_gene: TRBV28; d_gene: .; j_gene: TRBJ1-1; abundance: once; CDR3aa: CASSKQAIINTEAFF; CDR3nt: TGTGCCAGCAGTAAACAGGCCATTATAAACACTGAAGCTTTCTTT
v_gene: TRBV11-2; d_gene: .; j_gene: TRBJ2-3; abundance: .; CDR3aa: CASSFEPPRGPDTQYF; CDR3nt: TGTGCCAGCAGCTTCGAACCCCCGAGAGGCCCAGATACGCAGTATTTT
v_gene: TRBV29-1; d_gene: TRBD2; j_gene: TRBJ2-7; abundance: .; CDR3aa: CSVLLGAGLAGASGDEQYF; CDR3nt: TGCAGCGTACTATTGGGGGCAGGACTAGCGGGGGCTTCAGGAGACGAGCAGTACTTC
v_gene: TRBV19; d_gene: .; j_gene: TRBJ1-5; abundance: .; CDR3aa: CASTGWSNQPQHF; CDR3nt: TGTGCCAGCACAGGGTGGAGCAATCAGCCCCAGCATTTT
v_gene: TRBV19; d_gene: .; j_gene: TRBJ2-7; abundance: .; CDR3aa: CASSLGRVGEQYF; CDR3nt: TGTGCCAGTAGCCTGGGCAGGGTTGGCGAGCAGTACTTC
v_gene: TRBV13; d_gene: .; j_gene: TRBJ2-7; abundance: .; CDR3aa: CASSLGRSYEQYF; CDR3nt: TGTGCCAGCAGCTTAGGACGGAGCTACGAGCAGTACTTC
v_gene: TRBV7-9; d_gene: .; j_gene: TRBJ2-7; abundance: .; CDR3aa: CASSNRDYDYEQYF; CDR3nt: TGTGCCAGCAGCAACAGGGACTACGACTACGAGCAGTACTTC
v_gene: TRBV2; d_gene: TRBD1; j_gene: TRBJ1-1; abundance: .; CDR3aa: CASTYLRTGNTEAFF; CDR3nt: TGTGCCAGCACCTATTTGAGGACAGGGAACACTGAAGCTTTCTTT
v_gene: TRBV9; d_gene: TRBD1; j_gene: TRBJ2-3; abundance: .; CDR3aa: CASSDPGTALTDTQYF; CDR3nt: TGTGCCAGCAGCGACCCCGGGACAGCTCTCACCGATACGCAGTATTTT
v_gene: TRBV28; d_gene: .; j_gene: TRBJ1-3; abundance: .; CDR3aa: CASLQSNSGNTIYF; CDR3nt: TGTGCCAGCCTACAGTCAAACTCTGGAAACACCATATATTTT
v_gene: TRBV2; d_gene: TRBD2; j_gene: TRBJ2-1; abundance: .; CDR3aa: CASSRTLLAASYNEQFF; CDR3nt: TGTGCCAGCAGTCGTACTCTTCTAGCGGCCTCCTACAATGAGCAGTTCTTC
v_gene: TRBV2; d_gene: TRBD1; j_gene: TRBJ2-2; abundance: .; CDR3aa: CASSGLGNRGYSGELFF; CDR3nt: TGTGCCAGCAGTGGGTTAGGGAACAGGGGTTATTCCGGGGAGCTGTTTTTT
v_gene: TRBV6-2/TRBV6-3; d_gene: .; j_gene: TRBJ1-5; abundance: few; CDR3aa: CASSQQATGERNQPQHF; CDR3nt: TGTGCCAGCAGTCAACAAGCGACAGGAGAACGCAATCAGCCCCAGCATTTT
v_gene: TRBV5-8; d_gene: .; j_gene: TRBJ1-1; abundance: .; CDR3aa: CASSPGMNTEAFF; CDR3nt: TGTGCCAGCAGCCCGGGGATGAACACTGAAGCTTTCTTT
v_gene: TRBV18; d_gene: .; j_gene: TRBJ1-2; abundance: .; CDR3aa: CASSADLEGYTF; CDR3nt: TGTGCCAGCTCAGCGGATTTGGAGGGCTACACCTTC
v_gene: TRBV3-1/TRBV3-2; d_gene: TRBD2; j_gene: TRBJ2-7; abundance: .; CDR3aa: CASSLSRGGGRYEQYF; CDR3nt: TGTGCCAGCAGCCTGTCTCGCGGGGGGGGCCGGTACGAGCAGTACTTC
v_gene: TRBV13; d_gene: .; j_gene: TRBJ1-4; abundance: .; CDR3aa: CASSLLNEKLFF; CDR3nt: TGTGCCAGCAGCCTCCTAAATGAAAAACTGTTTTTT
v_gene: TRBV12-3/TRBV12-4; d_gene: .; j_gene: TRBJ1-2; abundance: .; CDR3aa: CASSLTRDYGYTF; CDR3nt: TGTGCCAGCAGTTTAACCAGGGACTATGGCTACACCTTC
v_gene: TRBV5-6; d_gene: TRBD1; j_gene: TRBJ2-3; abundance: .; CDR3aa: CASSLLGQGWTDTQYF; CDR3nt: TGTGCCAGCAGCTTGTTGGGACAGGGGTGGACAGATACGCAGTATTTT
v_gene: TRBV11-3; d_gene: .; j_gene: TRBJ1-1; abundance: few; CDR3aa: CASSLDAWNGRTEAFF; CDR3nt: TGTGCCAGCAGCTTAGATGCATGGAATGGGAGGACTGAAGCTTTCTTT
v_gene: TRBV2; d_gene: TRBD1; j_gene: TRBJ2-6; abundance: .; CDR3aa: CASSGGQGHSGANVLTF; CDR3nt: TGTGCCAGCAGTGGGGGACAGGGGCACTCTGGGGCCAACGTCCTGACTTTC
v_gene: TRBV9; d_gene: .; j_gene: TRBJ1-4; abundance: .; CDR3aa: CASSPGGFGGEKLFF; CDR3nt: TGTGCCAGCAGCCCGGGAGGCTTTGGCGGTGAAAAACTGTTTTTT
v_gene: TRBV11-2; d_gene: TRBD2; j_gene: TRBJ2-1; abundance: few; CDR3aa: CASSWTSPTYNEQFF; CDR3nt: TGTGCCAGCAGCTGGACTAGCCCTACCTACAATGAGCAGTTCTTC
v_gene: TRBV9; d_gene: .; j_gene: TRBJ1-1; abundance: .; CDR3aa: CASSAARGTEAFF; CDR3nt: TGTGCCAGCAGCGCGGCCAGGGGCACTGAAGCTTTCTTT
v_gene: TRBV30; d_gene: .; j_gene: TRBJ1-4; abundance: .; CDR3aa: CACFNEKLFF; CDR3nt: TGTGCCTGCTTCAATGAAAAACTGTTTTTT
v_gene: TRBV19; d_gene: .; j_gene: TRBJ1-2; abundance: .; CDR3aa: CASSTHGRGMMDGYTF; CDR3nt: TGTGCCAGTAGTACCCACGGTCGGGGGATGATGGATGGCTACACCTTC
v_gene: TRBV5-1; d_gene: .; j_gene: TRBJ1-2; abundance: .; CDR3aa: CASSLAGEGGYTF; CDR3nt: TGCGCCAGCAGCTTGGCAGGGGAAGGCGGCTACACCTTC
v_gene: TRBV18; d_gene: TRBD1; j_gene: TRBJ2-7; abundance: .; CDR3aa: CASSPPAGTVTYEQYF; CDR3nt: TGTGCCAGCTCACCACCGGCAGGGACAGTTACCTACGAGCAGTACTTC
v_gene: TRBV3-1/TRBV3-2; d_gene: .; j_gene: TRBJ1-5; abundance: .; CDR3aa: CASSQEQGVQPQHF; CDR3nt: TGTGCCAGCAGCCAAGAACAGGGAGTTCAGCCCCAGCATTTT
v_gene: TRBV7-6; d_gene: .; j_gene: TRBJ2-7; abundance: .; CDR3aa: CASSLTQLYEQYF; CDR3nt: TGTGCCAGCAGCTTAACACAGCTATACGAGCAGTACTTC
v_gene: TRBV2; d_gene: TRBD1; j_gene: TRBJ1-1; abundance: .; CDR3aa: CASRGQGAFF; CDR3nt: TGTGCCAGCAGGGGACAGGGGGCTTTCTTT
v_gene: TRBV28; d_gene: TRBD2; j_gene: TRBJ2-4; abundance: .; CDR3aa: CASTRGGELGAKNIQYF; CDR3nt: TGTGCCAGCACTCGGGGAGGGGAGCTGGGAGCCAAAAACATTCAGTACTTC
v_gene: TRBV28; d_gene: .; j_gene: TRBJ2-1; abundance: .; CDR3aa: CASSLRGLEQFF; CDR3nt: TGTGCCAGCAGTTTAAGGGGCCTGGAGCAGTTCTTC
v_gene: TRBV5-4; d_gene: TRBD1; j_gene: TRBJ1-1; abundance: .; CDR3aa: CASSLDWDRGSEAFF; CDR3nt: TGTGCCAGCAGCTTGGACTGGGACAGGGGGTCTGAAGCTTTCTTT
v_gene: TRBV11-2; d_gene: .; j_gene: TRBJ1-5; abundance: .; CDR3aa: CASSLDGVGNQPQHF; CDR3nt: TGTGCCAGCAGCTTAGACGGGGTAGGCAATCAGCCCCAGCATTTT